These 32 T cell receptor beta chains originate from one sample sequenced in a study of blood T cell repertoires in COVID-19. Only in-frame clones appear in the TCRdb table, and some are missing; sequencing was by immunoSEQ multiplex PCR. Of some 200,000 clones listed, approximately 86% are singletons. The sequenced sample was peripheral blood. Every receptor here comes from a woman younger than 45 with COVID-19, enrolled during active disease.

This clone occurred a few times. V is TRBV27 and J is TRBJ1-6; D is unclear. The CDR3 is made up of 14 amino acids. CDR1 is MNHEY and CDR2 is SMNVEV in the germline V gene (reference sequence). V dropped 7 bases and J dropped 9 bases, with 16 bases sitting between them. CDR3: CASTSGWAGSPLHF. CDR3 DNA: TGTGCCAGCACTTCAGGATGGGCTGGTTCACCCCTCCACTTT.

The rearrangement links TRBV5-4 to TRBJ2-3; unclear D gene. CDR3 size: 13 residues. V dropped 4 bases and J dropped 1 base, with 7 bases sitting between them. Germline assignment: CDR1 SGHNT and CDR2 YYREEE (reference sequence). The CDR3 is CASSAPGTDTQYF. The CDR3 region has the DNA TGTGCCAGCAGCGCCCCGGGCACAGATACGCAGTATTTT.

The V call is TRBV7-2, the J call TRBJ1-2; D gene ambiguous. V was shortened by 4 bases and J by 2 bases, with 14 bases between the two germline ends. Germline V gives CDR1 SGHTA, CDR2 FQGNSA. The length of the CDR3 is 15 residues. CDR3: CASSSRRFKNYGYTF. CDR3 nucleotides: TGTGCCAGCAGCTCTAGACGGTTCAAGAACTATGGCTACACCTTC.

V usage is TRBV20-1 and J usage is TRBJ1-4, with D possibly matching TRBD1 (6 bases). Germline V CDR1 and CDR2: DFQATT, SNEGSKA (reference sequence). CDR3 length: 15 amino acids. Trimming left V 3 bases short and J 3 bases short, with 14 bases between. The CDR3 coding sequence is TGCAGTGCTAGTACAGGGATAGGAGCTAATGAAAAACTGTTTTTT. Encoded protein: CSASTGIGANEKLFF.

The chain joins TRBV6-4 to TRBJ1-4; D is uncertain. The CDR3 sequence is 13 residues long. CDR1 MRHNA and CDR2 SNTAGT come from the germline V gene. V lost 6 bases and J lost 8, with 13 bases in between. The CDR3: CASSQTGREKLFF. CDR3 bases: TGTGCCAGCAGCCAGACCGGGAGGGAAAAACTGTTTTTT.

V is TRBV6-5 and J is TRBJ2-3; D may be TRBD1 (8 bases). The CDR3 has 14 residues. The germline V gene encodes CDR1 MNHEY and CDR2 SVGAGI. V gave up 6 bases and J gave up 5 bases, with 15 bases separating them. The CDR3 nucleotides are TGTGCCAGCAGATCAGGGGGCGGGGGAGATACGCAGTATTTT. Amino acids: CASRSGGGGDTQYF.

The CDR3 here is CASSLSPGAPYGYTF. The CDR3 DNA sequence: TGTGCCAGCAGTTTATCCCCAGGGGCCCCATATGGCTACACCTTC. The J gene is TRBJ1-2, the V gene TRBV27; D is possibly TRBD1 (6 bases). V lost 0 bases and J 5 bases, leaving 13 bases between the germline ends. Germline CDR1 is MNHEY and CDR2 is SMNVEV (reference sequence). The CDR3 sequence is 15 residues long.

V and J are TRBV11-2 and TRBJ2-1, with a tentative D call TRBD2 (7 bases). Trimming removed 0 bases at V and 4 bases at J, with 16 bases between. This CDR3 comprises 17 residues. The germline CDR1 and CDR2 sequences are SGHAT and FQNNGV. In nucleotides, the CDR3 is TGTGCCAGCAGCTTAGATTCGGGGGGCGAAACGTACAATGAGCAGTTCTTC. Translation gives CASSLDSGGETYNEQFF.

This clone was observed a handful of times. The chain has TRBV6-5 and TRBJ1-2; D gene ambiguous. Germline loops: CDR1 MNHEY, CDR2 SVGAGI. The CDR3 runs to 14 residues. The germline V and J ends were trimmed by 6 bases and 3 bases, with 14 bases remaining between them. In DNA form, the CDR3 reads TGTGCCAGCAGCCCGGGTGGAGTAGACTATGGCTACACCTTC. Its translation: CASSPGGVDYGYTF.

J is TRBJ2-1 and V is TRBV15, with 10 bases lining up with TRBD2. V dropped 0 bases and J dropped 6; count of bases not matched to a gene: 5. Germline V gives CDR1 LNHNV, CDR2 YYDKDF (reference sequence). This CDR3 comprises 16 residues. CDR3 region: CATSRDILAGSNEQFF. CDR3 nucleotide sequence: TGTGCCACCAGCAGAGATATACTAGCGGGAAGCAATGAGCAGTTCTTC.

The gene calls are TRBV7-2 and TRBJ2-3, with 11 bases lining up with TRBD2. V dropped 2 bases and J dropped 3; count of bases not matched to a gene: 1. Germline values: CDR1 SGHTA, CDR2 FQGNSA. CDR3 length: 15 residues. CDR3 in amino acids: CASSLRTSGTDTQYF. Here the CDR3 DNA reads TGTGCCAGCAGCTTAAGGACTAGCGGGACAGATACGCAGTATTTT.

This clone was recorded only once. DNA for the CDR3: TGTGCCAGCAGTTACAGGGACAGGGGGCTAGGACAGCCCCAGCATTTT. It is translated as CASSYRDRGLGQPQHF. This chain uses TRBV6-2 or TRBV6-3 with TRBJ1-5, with 12 bases that match TRBD1. V shed 2 bases, J shed 7 bases, and the junction held 6 bases outside the gene matches. CDR3 size: 16 residues. Germline assignment: CDR1 MNHEY and CDR2 SVGEGT.

The count of this clone is one. The CDR3 sequence: CASSFTTGNTEAFF. DNA for the CDR3: TGTGCCAGCAGCTTTACGACAGGGAACACTGAAGCTTTCTTT. This chain links TRBV7-9 with TRBJ1-1; maybe TRBD1 (6 bases). Trimming removed 3 bases from V and 1 base from J, with 9 bases in between. The CDR3 has 14 amino acids. Germline CDR1 SEHNR, CDR2 FQNEAQ (reference sequence).

V usage is TRBV11-3 and J usage is TRBJ2-1; 9 nucleotides agree with TRBD2. Germline V gene lookup returns CDR1 SGHNT and CDR2 YENEEA. The CDR3 covers 15 residues. The V gene end was trimmed by 5 bases and the J gene end by 10 bases; junction bases not matched to a gene: 12. This CDR3 reads CASSLRGGGEREQFF. CDR3 bases: TGTGCCAGCAGCCTCCGGGGCGGGGGGGAACGGGAGCAGTTCTTC.

The chain recombines TRBV29-1 with TRBJ2-3; 11 bases line up with TRBD2. V was clipped by 4 bases and J by 0 bases; unmatched bases: 3. This CDR3 has 15 amino acids. Germline loops: CDR1 SQVTM, CDR2 ANQGSEA. Here the CDR3 reads CSVVLAGGSTDTQYF. The CDR3 DNA reads TGCAGCGTTGTATTAGCGGGAGGGAGCACAGATACGCAGTATTTT.

The chain has TRBV28 and TRBJ1-4; no clear D gene. Germline assignment: CDR1 MDHEN and CDR2 SYDVKM. The V gene lost 7 bases and the J gene lost 8 bases, with 20 bases spanning the gap. The CDR3 is 15 amino acids. CDR3 sequence (DNA): TGTGCCAGCACCCCAATCGGAGAGCGGGTAGAAAAACTGTTTTTT. The encoded protein is CASTPIGERVEKLFF.

V gene TRBV5-5 combines with J gene TRBJ1-6; no clear D. CDR1 and CDR2 from the germline V gene are SGHKS and YYEKEE (reference sequence). Between the trimmed V and J ends, which lost 6 bases and 0 bases, there was a span of 7 bases. The CDR3 consists of 14 residues. The CDR3 DNA reads TGTGCCAGCAAGGAGAGCTCCTATAATTCACCCCTCCACTTT. The encoded protein is CASKESSYNSPLHF. The variable domain in full, completed from reference TRBV5-5 and TRBJ1-6, reads DAGVTQSPTHLIKTRGQQVTLRCSPISGHKSVSWYQQVLGQGPQFIFQYYEKEERGRGNFPDRFSARQFPNYSSELNVNALLLGDSALYLCASKESSYNSPLHFGNGTRLTVT.

This clone occurred once. CDR3 nucleotide sequence: TGTGCCAGCAGCCCCCGGGCTAGCGGTACCTACAATGAGCAGTTCTTC. This codes for CASSPRASGTYNEQFF. The chain is built from TRBV3-1 (or the pseudogene TRBV3-2) and TRBJ2-1, with 7 positions matching TRBD2. CDR1 LGHDT and CDR2 YNNKEL come from the germline V gene (reference sequence). The J segment lost 2 bases and the V segment lost 4 bases, leaving 8 bases of the junction unmatched. The CDR3 sequence is 16 residues long.

The rearrangement joins TRBV27 to TRBJ1-1, with 7 bases aligning to TRBD1. V lost 4 bases to trimming and J lost 1 base; unmatched junction nucleotides: 3. Germline V gives CDR1 MNHEY, CDR2 SMNVEV (reference sequence). The CDR3 has 14 amino acids. The CDR3 nucleotides are TGTGCCAGCAGTTCAGGGGGAGCGAACACTGAAGCTTTCTTT. Translating it yields CASSSGGANTEAFF.

The J gene is TRBJ2-1, the V gene TRBV19; 14 bases align to TRBD2. The length of the CDR3 is 18 residues. Germline assignment: CDR1 LNHDA and CDR2 SQIVND (reference sequence). V was clipped by 7 bases and J by 6 bases; unmatched bases: 14. Here the CDR3 DNA reads TGTGCCAGTATGGCTGGGACTAGCGGGAGAGGACGGCGCAATGAGCAGTTCTTC. Protein product: CASMAGTSGRGRRNEQFF.

The chain carries TRBV2 and TRBJ2-7, with a possible D match to TRBD1 (5 bases). Trimming pared 6 bases from V and 4 bases from J, leaving 10 bases between. This CDR3 has 12 amino acids. The germline gives CDR1 SNHLY, CDR2 FYNNEI. CDR3: CASRVDSYEQYF. CDR3 DNA sequence: TGTGCCAGCAGAGTAGACAGTTACGAGCAGTACTTC.

J is TRBJ1-4 and V is TRBV5-1; 8 bases map to TRBD1. Unmatched junction bases numbered 6, after V lost 4 bases and J lost 7 bases. Per the germline V gene, CDR1 is SGHRS and CDR2 is YFSETQ. This CDR3 has 14 amino acids. CDR3 sequence reads: CASSLGQGSEKLFF. CDR3 nucleotide sequence: TGCGCCAGCAGCCTAGGACAGGGCAGTGAAAAACTGTTTTTT.

CDR3: CATRRIAGGGETQYF. In DNA, the CDR3 is TGCGCCACCAGGAGAATAGCGGGGGGCGGGGAGACCCAGTACTTC. The V call is TRBV5-1, the J call TRBJ2-5; TRBD2 aligns across 10 bases. This CDR3 is 15 amino acids long. J lost 5 bases, V lost 9 bases, and 13 bases had no gene match. From germline, CDR1 is SGHRS and CDR2 YFSETQ. Full variable domain (rest looked up from reference TRBV5-1 and TRBJ2-5): KAGVTQTPRYLIKTRGQQVTLSCSPISGHRSVSWYQQTPGQGLQFLFEYFSETQRNKGNFPGRFSGRQFSNSRSEMNVSTLELGDSALYLCATRRIAGGGETQYFGPGTRLLVL.

In its sample, this clone was seen once. The V call is TRBV2, the J call TRBJ2-2, with 7 bases fitting TRBD1. CDR3 size: 16 residues. With 0 bases clipped from V and 3 bases from J, the junction kept 4 bases outside the gene matches. The germline CDR1 and CDR2 sequences are SNHLY and FYNNEI. The CDR3 DNA is TGTGCCAGCAGTGAAGCGGCAGGGGGTTACACCGGGGAGCTGTTTTTT. Its protein is CASSEAAGGYTGELFF.

V usage is TRBV10-3 and J usage is TRBJ2-2; 7 bases match TRBD1. The J segment lost 5 bases and the V segment lost 3 bases, leaving 6 bases of the junction unmatched. The CDR3 totals 15 residues. The V gene's germline CDR1 is ENHRY and CDR2 SYGVKD. The CDR3: CAISEETGWTGELFF. Written as DNA, the CDR3 is TGTGCCATCAGTGAAGAGACAGGGTGGACCGGGGAGCTGTTTTTT.

Many counts were recorded for this clone. The rearrangement uses TRBV7-9 and TRBJ2-7, with a tentative D call TRBD2 (5 bases). V dropped 3 bases and J dropped 2 bases, with 14 bases sitting between them. Germline V gene data show CDR1 as SEHNR and CDR2 as FQNEAQ (reference sequence). There are 15 residues in the CDR3. CDR3 loop: CASSFLSSGAYEQYF. The CDR3 nucleotides are TGTGCCAGCAGCTTCCTTTCCTCCGGGGCCTACGAGCAGTACTTC. The complete variable domain, with remaining parts taken from reference TRBV7-9 and TRBJ2-7, reads DTGVSQNPRHKITKRGQNVTFRCDPISEHNRLYWYRQTLGQGPEFLTYFQNEAQLEKSRLLSDRFSAERPKGSFSTLEIQRTEQGDSAMYLCASSFLSSGAYEQYFGPGTRLTVT.

V gene TRBV6-5 combines with J gene TRBJ2-3; TRBD1 matches at 7 bases. The junction had 8 bases not matched to a gene; V was cut back by 7 bases and J by 4 bases. This CDR3 comprises 14 residues. The germline gives CDR1 MNHEY, CDR2 SVGAGI. The CDR3 sequence is CASKGTVWADTQYF. DNA of the CDR3: TGTGCCAGCAAGGGGACAGTGTGGGCAGATACGCAGTATTTT.

This rearrangement joins TRBV6-5 to TRBJ2-1; D possibly corresponds to TRBD1 (6 bases). V lost 7 bases to trimming and J lost 3 bases, with 13 bases between them. The CDR3 spans 14 residues. CDR1 and CDR2 from the germline V gene are MNHEY and SVGAGI. The CDR3 loop is CASTYGQHYNEQFF. The CDR3 region has the DNA TGTGCCAGCACCTACGGACAGCACTACAATGAGCAGTTCTTC.

This rearrangement joins TRBV6-2 or TRBV6-3 to TRBJ1-2; tentative D call: TRBD1 (6 bases). The CDR3 runs to 18 residues. V lost 5 bases and J lost 0, with 22 bases in between. From germline, CDR1 is MNHEY and CDR2 SVGEGT. CDR3: CASSLSGVGLTANYGYTF. The CDR3 nucleotides are TGTGCCAGCAGTCTATCAGGGGTCGGTCTTACTGCTAACTATGGCTACACCTTC.

The chain couples TRBV5-1 to TRBJ1-1; 7 positions agree with TRBD1. The CDR3 has 14 residues. The germline V gene has CDR1 SGHRS and CDR2 YFSETQ. V lost 0 bases to trimming and J lost 8 bases; unmatched junction nucleotides: 7. CDR3 amino acids: CASSLGLQGTEAFF. The CDR3, as DNA: TGCGCCAGCAGCTTGGGACTACAGGGGACCGAAGCTTTCTTT.

The chain joins TRBV11-2 to TRBJ2-1, with D possibly TRBD2 on 6 matching bases. Trimming took off 5 bases at V and 6 bases at J, with 11 bases between the two ends. CDR1 and CDR2 (germline): SGHAT, FQNNGV. The CDR3 loop spans 13 amino acids. The DNA of the CDR3 is TGTGCCAGCAGCGTGACTAGATCCAATGAGCAGTTCTTC. Translation gives CASSVTRSNEQFF.

The chain links TRBV29-1 to TRBJ2-5; 7 positions agree with TRBD2. This CDR3 comprises 16 residues. Per germline, CDR1 SQVTM and CDR2 ANQGSEA. V shed 0 bases, J shed 5 bases, and the junction held 12 bases outside the gene matches. CDR3 protein: CSVEDWGGTLRETQYF. The CDR3, as DNA: TGCAGCGTTGAAGATTGGGGGGGTACCTTGAGGGAGACCCAGTACTTC.